This T cell receptor (beta chain) is from a study of blood T cell repertoires in COVID-19 (dated by TCRdb to 2020 to 2021). Context from the whole study: Samples from collaborators originated in the United States, Italy and Spain and spanned both the acute and convalescent phases of COVID-19. The material from the prospective study consisted of cDNA or gDNA derived from T cells, B-cell-depleted T cells, or PBMCs. Deeply sampled blood TCRbeta repertoires from subjects exposed to, actively infected with, or recovered from COVID-19 were included in the dataset. The repertoires were released in a freely available public database intended as a resource for research on the immune response to SARS-CoV-2. Samples were obtained from the ongoing ImmuneRACE study (first 160 participants) and from 1,254 subjects provided by 6 global collaborators. The sample metadata nearly always contained a de-identified subject ID, COVID-19 status, age in years and sex. Where available, HLA class I and class II types were taken from metadata supplied by the sample provider and were not determined by assay-based typing.

Collaborating institutions collected whole blood in K2EDTA tubes following their own protocols. Collaborator samples were shipped for TCRbeta analysis as frozen whole blood, isolated PBMCs, or DNA extracted from either sample type. Results the study describes overall, beyond this receptor: The quantity of clinical and demographic metadata differed by source and by participant and was supplied without curation.

The CDR3 holds 14 amino acids from the cysteine to the phenylalanine. The entry retains the CDR3 DNA only, 42 bases that are in frame from base 1. Reading the germline V gene gives CDR1 SGHVS and CDR2 FNYEAQ. Relative to germline, V is 4 bases shorter and J is 2 bases shorter, with 9 bases between their ends. About this clone itself: It has no known antigen specificity. Base qualities are not at hand, and no much larger clone is one base apart.

TCRbeta CDR3 regions were amplified from genomic DNA by means of the immunoSEQ Assay, a bias-controlled multiplex PCR. Per the authors' processing: Nucleated cell counts per sample were estimated from amplification of reference gene primers within the assay. To quantify the absolute abundance of each unique TCRbeta CDR3 rearrangement, sequence reads were collapsed and filtered. For each sample, productive Simpson clonality was calculated as the square root of Simpson's diversity index across productive rearrangements. Not all clones reach the TCRdb copy of this immuneACCESS table, which keeps in-frame sequences only. Checked studies attribute under half of the gap to unresolved V genes and leave the rest unexplained. From that table come the V and J calls and clone size; the DNA was used to work out D and trimming. The sample contains about 280,000 clones, approximately 85% of them found a single time. The ten largest clones add up to 4.5% to 6% of the sample.

Sequenced sample: peripheral blood. This sequence originates from a man aged 50-60 years with active or convalescent COVID-19. The chain uses TRBV7-6 and TRBJ1-3, with no confident D gene call. The nucleotides read TGTGCCAGCAGCTCCCCAGTCACTGGAAACACCATATATTTT. This codes for CASSSPVTGNTIYF.